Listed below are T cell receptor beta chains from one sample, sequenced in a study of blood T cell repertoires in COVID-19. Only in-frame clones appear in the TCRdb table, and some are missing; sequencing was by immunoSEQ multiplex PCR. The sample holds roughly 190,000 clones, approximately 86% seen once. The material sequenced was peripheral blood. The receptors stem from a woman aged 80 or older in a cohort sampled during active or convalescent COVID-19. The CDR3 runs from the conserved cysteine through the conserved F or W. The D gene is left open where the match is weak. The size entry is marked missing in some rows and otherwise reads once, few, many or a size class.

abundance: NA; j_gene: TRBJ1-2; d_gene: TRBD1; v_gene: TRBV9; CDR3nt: TGTGCCAGCAGCGCTCGACAGGGCTATGGCTACACCTTC; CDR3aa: CASSARQGYGYTF
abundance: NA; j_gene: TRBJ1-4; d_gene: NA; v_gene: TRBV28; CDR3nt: TGTGCCAGCAGTTCAAACAGCCGTAATGAAAAACTGTTTTTT; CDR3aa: CASSSNSRNEKLFF
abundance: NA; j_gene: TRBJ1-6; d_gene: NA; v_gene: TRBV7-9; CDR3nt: TGTGCCAGCAGGAACCGACTGGGACCCCTCCACTTT; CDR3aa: CASRNRLGPLHF
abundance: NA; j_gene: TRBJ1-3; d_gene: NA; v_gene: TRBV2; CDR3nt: TGTGCCAGCAGTGGGACAGACAGCTCTGGAAACACCATATATTTT; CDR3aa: CASSGTDSSGNTIYF
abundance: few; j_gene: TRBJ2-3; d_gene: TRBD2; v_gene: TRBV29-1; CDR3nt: TGCAGCGTAAAAGGACTAGCGGGGAGCACAGATACGCAGTATTTT; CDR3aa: CSVKGLAGSTDTQYF
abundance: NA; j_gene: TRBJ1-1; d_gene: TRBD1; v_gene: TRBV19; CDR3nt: TGTGCCAGTAGTATGGCCAGGGGGGCCACTGAAGCTTTCTTT; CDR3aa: CASSMARGATEAFF
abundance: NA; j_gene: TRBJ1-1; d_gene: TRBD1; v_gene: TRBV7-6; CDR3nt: TGTGCCAGCAGCTTAAGACAGGGAGCTGAAGCTTTCTTT; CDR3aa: CASSLRQGAEAFF
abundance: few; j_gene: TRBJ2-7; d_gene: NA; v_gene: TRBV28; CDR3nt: TGTGCCAGCAGTCTCTTTTTATACGAGCAGTACTTC; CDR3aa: CASSLFLYEQYF
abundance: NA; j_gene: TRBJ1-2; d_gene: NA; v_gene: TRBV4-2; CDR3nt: TGTGCCAGCAGCCAAGATAGTAGGGGGGGTAGCCTTAACTATGGCTACACCTTC; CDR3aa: CASSQDSRGGSLNYGYTF
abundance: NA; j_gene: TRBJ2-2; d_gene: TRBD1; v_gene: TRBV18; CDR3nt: TGTGCCAGCTCTACGCGACAGGGTGTCACCGGGGAGCTGTTTTTT; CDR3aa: CASSTRQGVTGELFF
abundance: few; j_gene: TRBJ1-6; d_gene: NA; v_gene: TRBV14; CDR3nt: TGTGCCAGCAGCCAAGGAGCGGTAGGAAATTCACCCCTCCACTTT; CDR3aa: CASSQGAVGNSPLHF
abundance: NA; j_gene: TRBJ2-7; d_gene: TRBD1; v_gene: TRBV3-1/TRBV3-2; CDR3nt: TGTGCCAGCAGCCACAGGGACAGGGGCAACGAGCAGTACTTC; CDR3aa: CASSHRDRGNEQYF
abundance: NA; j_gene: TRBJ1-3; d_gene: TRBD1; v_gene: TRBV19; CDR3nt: TGTGCCAGTAGTAGACAGGGGGCAAGGTCCGGAAACACCATATATTTT; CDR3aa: CASSRQGARSGNTIYF
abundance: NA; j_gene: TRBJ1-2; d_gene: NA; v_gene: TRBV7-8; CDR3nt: TGTGCCAGCAGCTTAGAATCCTCAGCTAACTATGGCTACACCTTC; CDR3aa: CASSLESSANYGYTF
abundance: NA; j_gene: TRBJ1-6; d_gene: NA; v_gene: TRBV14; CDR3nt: TGTGCCAGCAGCCAAAGCAGGCGAAGTTCACCCCTCCACTTT; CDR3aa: CASSQSRRSSPLHF
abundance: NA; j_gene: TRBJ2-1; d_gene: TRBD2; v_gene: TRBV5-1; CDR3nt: TGCGCCAGCAGCTTGGGGTCCAGCGGGGACAATGAGCAGTTCTTC; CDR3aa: CASSLGSSGDNEQFF
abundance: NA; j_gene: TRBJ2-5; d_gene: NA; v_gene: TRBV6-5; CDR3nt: TGTGCCAGCGTACCCGGCGTTTCGAAGCGGGAGACCCAGTACTTC; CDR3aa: CASVPGVSKRETQYF
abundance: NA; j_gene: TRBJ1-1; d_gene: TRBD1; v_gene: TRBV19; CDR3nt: TGTGCCAGTAGTAGGGGACAGGGCAACGTCGCTGAAGCTTTCTTT; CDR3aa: CASSRGQGNVAEAFF
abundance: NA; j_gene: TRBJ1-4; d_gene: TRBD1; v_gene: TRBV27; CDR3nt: TGTGCCAGCAGTACGCGGACAGGGATACGAAAACTGTTTTTT; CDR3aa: CASSTRTGIRKLFF
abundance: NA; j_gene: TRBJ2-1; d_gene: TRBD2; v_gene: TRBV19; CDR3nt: TGTGCCAGTACCGGACCGGGACTAGGCCTTAATGAGCAGTTCTTC; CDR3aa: CASTGPGLGLNEQFF
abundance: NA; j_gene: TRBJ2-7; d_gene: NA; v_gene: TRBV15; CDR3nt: TGTGCCACCAGCAGAGATCTCGGCAGGGCGTACGAGCAGTACTTC; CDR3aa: CATSRDLGRAYEQYF
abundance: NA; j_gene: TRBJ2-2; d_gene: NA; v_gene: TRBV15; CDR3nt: TGTGCCACCAGCAGAGCCTCGACAGCTTCGAACACCGGGGAGCTGTTTTTT; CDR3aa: CATSRASTASNTGELFF
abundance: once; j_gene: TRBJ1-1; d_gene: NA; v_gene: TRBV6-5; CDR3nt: TGTGCCAGCAGTTACCGGAACACTGAAGCTTTCTTT; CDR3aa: CASSYRNTEAFF
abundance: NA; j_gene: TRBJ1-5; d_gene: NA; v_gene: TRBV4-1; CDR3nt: TGCGCCAGCAGCCAAGATGAATTAGGAGGGGCTAAGGTACCCCAGCATTTT; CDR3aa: CASSQDELGGAKVPQHF